A selection of T cell receptor beta chains follows, all from one sample in a study of identical twins. Each CDR3 protein is one row after TCRdb ran MiXCR on the 5' RACE reads. The sample contains more than 650,000 distinct CDR3 sequences, around 6% of which appear only once. Sequenced material: naive T cells sorted from blood. The receptor source for this set is a man between 18 and 29 years old in good health. Both conserved end residues are part of each CDR3. D genes are given only for firm matches. Clone sizes are given selectively: once, few, many, or a class where the clone is expanded.

j_call	cdr3_length	clone_size	d_call	v_call	cdr3_aa	cdr3_nt
TRBJ1-5	14	many	.	TRBV25-1	CASSEKGVNQPQHF	TGTGCCAGCAGTGAAAAGGGGGTTAATCAGCCCCAGCATTTT
TRBJ2-1	16	few	TRBD2	TRBV20-1	CSARDRGGRRPNEQFF	TGCAGTGCTAGAGATCGGGGCGGGAGGCGCCCCAATGAGCAGTTCTTC
TRBJ2-3	15	many	TRBD2	TRBV7-9	CASSRTSGYTDTQYF	TGTGCCAGCAGCCGGACTAGCGGATACACAGATACGCAGTATTTT
TRBJ2-2	14	.	TRBD1	TRBV19	CASSATGGREELFF	TGTGCCAGTAGCGCAACAGGGGGACGGGAGGAGCTGTTTTTT
TRBJ2-3	16	few	TRBD2	TRBV7-3	CASSLTTSGATDTQYF	TGTGCCAGCAGCTTAACTACTAGCGGAGCCACAGATACGCAGTATTTT
TRBJ1-3	13	few	.	TRBV6-1	CASGRDSGNTIYF	TGTGCCAGTGGCCGGGACTCTGGAAACACCATATATTTT
TRBJ2-3	14	many	.	TRBV4-1	CASSQEKWSDTQYF	TGCGCCAGCAGCCAAGAGAAGTGGTCAGATACGCAGTATTTT
TRBJ2-1	15	many	.	TRBV5-1	CASSLARGAYNEQFF	TGCGCCAGCAGCTTGGCCAGGGGGGCTTACAATGAGCAGTTCTTC
TRBJ2-6	18	few	TRBD1	TRBV7-3	CASSLPRQGFSGANVLTF	TGTGCCAGCAGCTTACCCAGACAGGGATTCTCTGGGGCCAACGTCCTGACTTTC
TRBJ2-7	15	many	.	TRBV7-9	CASSGATGSSYEQYF	TGTGCCAGCAGCGGGGCAACAGGGAGCTCCTACGAGCAGTACTTC
TRBJ2-7	12	many	.	TRBV20-1	CSASGSTYEQYF	TGCAGTGCTAGCGGGAGTACCTACGAGCAGTACTTC
TRBJ2-3	13	.	.	TRBV5-1	CASSETVTDTQYF	TGCGCCAGCAGCGAGACAGTCACAGATACGCAGTATTTT
TRBJ1-5	16	.	.	TRBV20-1	CSARPSGAWGNQPQHF	TGCAGTGCTAGACCTTCCGGGGCATGGGGCAATCAGCCCCAGCATTTT
TRBJ1-2	15	many	TRBD1	TRBV15	CATTTGQGVSYGYTF	TGTGCCACCACCACCGGACAGGGGGTTTCCTATGGCTACACCTTC
TRBJ2-3	15	few	TRBD1	TRBV5-6	CASSPGTAPQDTQYF	TGTGCCAGCAGCCCAGGGACAGCTCCTCAAGATACGCAGTATTTT
TRBJ2-7	14	many	TRBD1	TRBV15	CATSSETGPSEQYF	TGTGCCACCAGCAGTGAGACAGGGCCCTCCGAGCAGTACTTC
TRBJ1-4	15	.	.	TRBV7-9	CASSLAETFEEKLFF	TGTGCCAGCAGCTTAGCTGAGACGTTCGAAGAAAAACTGTTTTTT
TRBJ2-2	16	many	TRBD2	TRBV29-1	CSVGRLAGGYAGELFF	TGCAGCGTTGGTCGGCTAGCGGGTGGTTATGCCGGGGAGCTGTTTTTT
TRBJ2-7	13	many	TRBD2	TRBV12-3/TRBV12-4	CASTLAGSYEQYF	TGTGCCAGCACTTTAGCGGGGTCCTACGAGCAGTACTTC
TRBJ2-5	13	many	.	TRBV29-1	CSVVRQPQETQYF	TGCAGCGTTGTTCGGCAGCCCCAAGAGACCCAGTACTTC
TRBJ1-2	14	many	.	TRBV12-3/TRBV12-4	CASTPRTFPGGYTF	TGTGCCAGCACCCCAAGGACTTTCCCGGGGGGCTACACCTTC
TRBJ2-1	17	many	TRBD2	TRBV20-1	CSAEKLAGQSSYNEQFF	TGCAGTGCTGAGAAACTAGCGGGACAGAGCTCCTACAATGAGCAGTTCTTC
TRBJ2-3	13	many	.	TRBV24-1	CATSDPMTDTQYF	TGTGCCACCAGTGACCCGATGACAGATACGCAGTATTTT
TRBJ1-3	16	few	TRBD1	TRBV7-8	CASSLGTGNSGNTIYF	TGTGCCAGCAGCCTCGGGACAGGGAACTCTGGAAACACCATATATTTT
TRBJ2-1	13	few	.	TRBV6-5	CASSYHLVGEQFF	TGTGCCAGCAGTTACCACTTGGTAGGTGAGCAGTTCTTC
TRBJ2-1	15	few	TRBD2	TRBV7-2	CASSLEGTRRYEQFF	TGTGCCAGCAGCTTAGAAGGGACTAGACGGTATGAGCAGTTCTTC
TRBJ2-2	14	few	.	TRBV10-3	CAISRELDTGELFF	TGTGCCATCAGCAGGGAGTTGGACACCGGGGAGCTGTTTTTT
TRBJ2-5	13	many	TRBD1	TRBV24-1	CATSEGGVETQYF	TGTGCCACCAGTGAAGGGGGCGTCGAGACCCAGTACTTC
TRBJ2-7	15	many	TRBD2	TRBV27	CASSSLLAGGYEQYF	TGTGCCAGCAGTTCACTACTAGCGGGAGGTTACGAGCAGTACTTC
TRBJ2-7	15	.	TRBD2	TRBV19	CASSIGLVSGSEQYF	TGTGCCAGTAGTATTGGGTTGGTCAGCGGGAGCGAGCAGTACTTC
TRBJ2-3	14	few	TRBD1	TRBV29-1	CSVTGTGVTDTQYF	TGCAGCGTAACAGGGACAGGGGTCACAGATACGCAGTATTTT
TRBJ1-2	12	few	.	TRBV5-1	CASSLAPGVNTF	TGCGCCAGCAGCTTGGCCCCGGGGGTGAACACCTTC
TRBJ2-2	15	many	TRBD2	TRBV7-3	CASSLLGGSDGELFF	TGTGCCAGCAGCTTACTTGGCGGGAGCGACGGGGAGCTGTTTTTT
TRBJ2-1	17	many	TRBD2	TRBV4-3	CASSQHDSGGAYNEQFF	TGCGCCAGCAGCCAGCACGATAGCGGGGGGGCCTACAATGAGCAGTTCTTC
TRBJ2-1	17	.	.	TRBV5-1	CASSDRTASVSYNEQFF	TGCGCCAGCAGCGATAGGACGGCTTCGGTCTCCTACAATGAGCAGTTCTTC
TRBJ1-1	13	few	.	TRBV30	CAWSVQGTWKAFF	TGTGCCTGGAGTGTACAAGGGACATGGAAGGCTTTCTTT
TRBJ2-2	13	many	.	TRBV12-3/TRBV12-4	CASSFGPPGELFF	TGTGCCAGCAGTTTCGGCCCTCCCGGGGAGCTGTTTTTT
TRBJ1-4	14	many	TRBD1	TRBV10-3	CAISGDRGLEKLFF	TGTGCCATCAGTGGGGACAGGGGTTTAGAAAAACTGTTTTTT
TRBJ1-5	14	many	.	TRBV12-3/TRBV12-4	CASSTDGSNQPQHF	TGTGCCAGCAGTACTGATGGGAGCAATCAGCCCCAGCATTTT
TRBJ1-5	14	many	TRBD1	TRBV12-3/TRBV12-4	CATSDRGVRQPQHF	TGTGCCACCTCTGACAGGGGGGTTCGTCAGCCCCAGCATTTT
TRBJ2-1	17	many	.	TRBV5-1	CASTQSVGASIYNEQFF	TGCGCCAGCACCCAATCAGTTGGGGCGTCGATTTACAATGAGCAGTTCTTC
TRBJ2-7	13	.	TRBD2	TRBV7-8	CASSLGGMDEQYF	TGTGCCAGCAGCTTGGGGGGGATGGACGAGCAGTACTTC
TRBJ1-1	13	many	TRBD1	TRBV29-1	CSVANRGHTEAFF	TGCAGCGTTGCGAACAGGGGGCACACTGAAGCTTTCTTT
TRBJ1-2	15	.	.	TRBV3-1	CASSPAGDGRSYYTF	TGTGCCAGCAGCCCCGCCGGTGATGGACGTAGCTACTACACCTTC